The 30 T cell receptor beta chains below come from one sample, sequenced in a study of T cells after yellow fever vaccination. MiXCR was run by TCRdb on the 5' RACE reads, yielding one entry per CDR3 protein. The sample includes approximately 93,000 distinct CDR3 sequences, 4.5% to 6% seen only once; the top ten take just over 40%. The source was CD8+ T cells sorted from PBMCs, collected 10 days after the yellow fever booster vaccination. Source of these receptors: a man younger than 30 who received the YFV17D yellow fever vaccine.

The sample holds a few counts of this clonotype. The V and J genes are TRBV7-9 and TRBJ1-5; TRBD1 is a possible D gene (6 bases). The V end was cut by 0 bases, the J end by 10 bases, with 7 bases between. This CDR3 has 12 residues. Per germline, CDR1 SEHNR and CDR2 FQNEAQ (reference sequence). CDR3 protein: CASSLAQGPQHF. The CDR3 nucleotides are TGTGCCAGCAGCTTAGCACAGGGACCCCAGCATTTT. Using reference TRBV7-9 and TRBJ1-5 for the parts outside the CDR3, the full variable domain is DTGVSQNPRHKITKRGQNVTFRCDPISEHNRLYWYRQTLGQGPEFLTYFQNEAQLEKSRLLSDRFSAERPKGSFSTLEIQRTEQGDSAMYLCASSLAQGPQHFGDGTRLSIL.

The chain has TRBV7-2 and TRBJ1-2, with D unclear. This CDR3 is 16 amino acids long. The V gene's germline CDR1 is SGHTA and CDR2 FQGNSA. V was clipped by 3 bases and J by 0 bases, with 14 bases between them. The CDR3 protein is CASSFRAIPSNYGYTF. As DNA, the CDR3 is TGTGCCAGCAGCTTTAGGGCCATCCCCTCTAACTATGGCTACACCTTC.

The chain employs TRBV5-1 and TRBJ2-4; TRBD2 might be the D (7 bases). The germline gives CDR1 SGHRS, CDR2 YFSETQ. CDR3 length: 15 residues. Trimming cost V 1 base and J 8 bases, with 16 bases left between them. CDR3 sequence reads: CASSLRGAGVDIQYF. Written as DNA, the CDR3 is TGCGCCAGCAGCTTGCGGGGGGCAGGGGTCGACATTCAGTACTTC.

This clonotype was counted ten times or more. This chain uses TRBV10-3 with TRBJ2-4; TRBD1 aligns across 8 bases. The junction had 4 bases not matched to a gene; V was cut back by 0 bases and J by 3 bases. This CDR3 is 16 amino acids long. Germline loops: CDR1 ENHRY, CDR2 SYGVKD. The CDR3 DNA sequence: TGTGCCATCAGTGAGTCCCAGGGGGCACTCAAAAACATTCAGTACTTC. Protein product: CAISESQGALKNIQYF.

This clonotype was seen many times. The chain links TRBV6-5 to TRBJ2-2; 10 positions match TRBD1. Germline CDR1 and CDR2: MNHEY and SVGAGI. CDR3 length: 15 amino acids. V lost 3 bases to trimming and J lost 7 bases; unmatched junction nucleotides: 5. The CDR3 spells CASSYRDRGRGELFF. The DNA of the CDR3 is TGTGCCAGCAGTTATCGGGACAGGGGTCGCGGGGAGCTGTTTTTT.

The chain employs TRBV6-2 or TRBV6-3 and TRBJ2-2; D possibly uses TRBD1 or TRBD2 (5 bases each). The CDR3 has 12 amino acids. Germline V gene lookup returns CDR1 MNHEY and CDR2 SVGEGT. V lost 7 bases and J lost 7, with 10 bases in between. The CDR3 spells CASTSRGGELFF. The CDR3 bases are TGTGCCAGCACTTCGAGGGGCGGGGAGCTGTTTTTT.

The sample holds a few counts of this clonotype. The V gene is TRBV15, the J gene TRBJ2-2, with no clear D. Germline V gives CDR1 LNHNV, CDR2 YYDKDF (reference sequence). The CDR3 has 17 residues. V lost 0 bases, J lost 4 bases, and 15 bases lay in between. CDR3 loop: CATSRDGVSLITGELFF. CDR3 coding DNA: TGTGCCACCAGCAGAGATGGGGTCAGTTTAATCACCGGGGAGCTGTTTTTT.

This clonotype turned up a few times. The chain joins TRBV7-2 to TRBJ2-2; possibly TRBD1 or TRBD2 for D (5 bases each). CDR3 length: 17 residues. The germline V gene encodes CDR1 SGHTA and CDR2 FQGNSA. The V end lost 6 bases, the J end lost 0 bases, and 17 bases lay between the germline ends. The CDR3 nucleotides read TGTGCCAGCAGACCCTCCTTAGGGACCGCGAACACCGGGGAGCTGTTTTTT. Translation gives CASRPSLGTANTGELFF.

This clonotype was seen ten or more times. The V and J genes are TRBV27 and TRBJ1-5, with D hard to call. Deletions cut 4 bases from V and 7 bases from J, with 17 bases between. The CDR3 loop spans 15 amino acids. Germline loops: CDR1 MNHEY, CDR2 SMNVEV (reference sequence). CDR3 sequence (DNA): TGTGCCAGCAGTTCAATAAACGGGGTCGGGCAGCCCCAGCATTTT. Its translation: CASSSINGVGQPQHF.

The chain links TRBV7-6 to TRBJ2-1; maybe TRBD1 (5 bases). V was trimmed by 3 bases and J by 5 bases, leaving 14 bases between them. Germline V CDR1 and CDR2: SGHVS, FNYEAQ. This CDR3 has 15 amino acids. This CDR3 is CASSFSPGYDNEQFF. Here the CDR3 DNA reads TGTGCCAGCAGCTTCTCCCCAGGGTATGACAATGAGCAGTTCTTC.

The chain links TRBV6-6 to TRBJ2-7, with TRBD1 matching over 9 bases. V shed 6 bases and J 6 bases; nucleotides not matched to a gene: 9. This CDR3 is built from 14 residues. Per the germline V gene, CDR1 is MNHNY and CDR2 is SVGAGI (reference sequence). The chain's CDR3 is CASSLNYRGLEQYF. CDR3 nucleotides: TGTGCCAGCAGCCTAAATTACAGGGGGCTCGAGCAGTACTTC.

V gene TRBV10-3 combines with J gene TRBJ2-7; 9 bases fit TRBD2. The CDR3 is 15 residues long. The germline V gene encodes CDR1 ENHRY and CDR2 SYGVKD. Losses at the gene ends were 3 bases for V and 3 bases for J; bases not matched to a gene: 6. The CDR3 loop reads CAISENSGGLYEQYF. In nucleotides, the CDR3 is TGTGCCATCAGTGAAAATAGCGGGGGACTCTACGAGCAGTACTTC.

The chain has TRBV6-6 and TRBJ1-2, with D perhaps TRBD1 (5 bases). This CDR3 has 14 residues. The V and J ends lost 6 bases and 2 bases respectively, with 13 bases between them. Germline CDR1 reads MNHNY; CDR2 reads SVGAGI (reference sequence). The CDR3: CASSAGLLNYGYTF. CDR3 DNA: TGTGCCAGCAGCGCAGGGCTACTCAACTATGGCTACACCTTC.

This clonotype showed up just a few times. The chain couples TRBV7-9 to TRBJ1-2; D is uncertain. The CDR3 contains 14 residues. Germline V gene lookup returns CDR1 SEHNR and CDR2 FQNEAQ (reference sequence). V lost 1 base, J lost 8 bases, and 14 bases lay in between. CDR3 DNA: TGTGCCAGCAGCTTAGGGACGGATCCTCCGGGCTACACCTTC. The encoded protein is CASSLGTDPPGYTF.

The chain couples TRBV13 to TRBJ2-7; D unresolved. Germline V CDR1 and CDR2: PRHDT, FYEKMQ (reference sequence). This CDR3 spans 12 amino acids. Trimming removed 1 base from V and 2 bases from J, with 3 bases in between. CDR3 nucleotide sequence: TGTGCCAGCAGCTTAGAGGCCTACGAGCAGTACTTC. This sequence encodes CASSLEAYEQYF.

This clonotype has at least ten counts. The V and J genes are TRBV29-1 and TRBJ2-5, with 8 bases fitting TRBD2. The V segment lost 4 bases and the J segment 4 bases; nucleotides outside the gene matches: 2. CDR3 size: 12 residues. Germline V CDR1 and CDR2: SQVTM, ANQGSEA. The chain's CDR3 is CSVGTSIETQYF. The CDR3 nucleotides read TGCAGCGTTGGGACTAGCATAGAGACCCAGTACTTC.

The table lists this clonotype with a few counts. The gene calls are TRBV5-1 and TRBJ1-1, with 11 bases that match TRBD1. Germline trimming cut 4 bases from V and 3 bases from J; bases unmatched to any gene: 11. The CDR3 has 17 amino acids. Germline-derived CDR1 and CDR2 are SGHRS and YFSETQ. CDR3 amino acids: CASSAELDRGHDTEAFF. For the CDR3, the DNA is TGCGCCAGCAGCGCAGAGTTGGACAGGGGGCATGACACTGAAGCTTTCTTT.

This clonotype was picked up many times. The rearrangement links TRBV27 to TRBJ2-5; D is ambiguous. Trimming removed 4 bases at V and 4 bases at J, with 16 bases between. The CDR3 is 15 amino acids. Looked up from germline, CDR1 is MNHEY and CDR2 is SMNVEV (reference sequence). The CDR3 DNA sequence: TGTGCCAGCAGTTCCGCCCTCCCGGGCCTAGAGACCCAGTACTTC. Amino acid sequence: CASSSALPGLETQYF.

This clonotype was seen only a few times. The chain recombines TRBV7-6 with TRBJ2-1, with 13 bases matching TRBD2. Germline V gene sequence: CDR1 SGHVS, CDR2 FNYEAQ. The CDR3 contains 16 residues. After removal of 2 bases from V and 4 bases from J, the junction contained 2 bases not matched to a gene. CDR3 in amino acids: CASSLPTSGGYNEQFF. The CDR3 bases are TGTGCCAGCAGCTTACCGACTAGCGGGGGGTACAATGAGCAGTTCTTC.

V is TRBV7-8 and J is TRBJ2-1, with 14 bases that match TRBD2. Trimming cost V 8 bases and J 0 bases; bases outside gene matches: 18. From germline, CDR1 is SGHVS and CDR2 FQNEAQ. This CDR3 is built from 21 residues. CDR3 in amino acids: CASWAGATGLAGVDSYNEQFF. DNA of the CDR3: TGTGCCAGCTGGGCCGGGGCAACGGGACTAGCGGGGGTAGACTCCTACAATGAGCAGTTCTTC.

This clonotype was seen only a few times. This chain uses TRBV15 with TRBJ2-4; D is perhaps TRBD1 (6 bases). Deletions cut 6 bases from V and 1 base from J, with 16 bases between. Germline values: CDR1 LNHNV, CDR2 YYDKDF (reference sequence). The length of the CDR3 is 16 residues. CDR3 coding DNA: TGTGCCACCAGAGCGAGTCAGGGGCAGGCCAAAAACATTCAGTACTTC. This sequence encodes CATRASQGQAKNIQYF.

V gene TRBV18 combines with J gene TRBJ1-1; 10 bases are shared with TRBD1. Trimming cost V 4 bases and J 5 bases; bases outside gene matches: 7. From germline, CDR1 is KGHSH and CDR2 LQKENI. The CDR3 is 15 amino acids. DNA for the CDR3: TGTGCCAGCTCACGCTCCGGGACAGGGGAGACTGAAGCTTTCTTT. Protein sequence: CASSRSGTGETEAFF.

This chain uses TRBV15 with TRBJ1-6; no reliable D call. There are 14 residues in the CDR3. Germline CDR1 and CDR2: LNHNV and YYDKDF (reference sequence). The V end lost 8 bases, the J end lost 2 bases, and 10 bases lay between the germline ends. CDR3 loop: CATAKGTYNSPLHF. The CDR3 DNA reads TGTGCCACCGCGAAGGGAACCTATAATTCACCCCTCCACTTT.

In this sample, this clonotype turned up a few times. V and J are TRBV10-3 and TRBJ2-1; TRBD2 matches at 10 bases. The V gene's germline CDR1 is ENHRY and CDR2 SYGVKD. The V segment lost 5 bases and the J segment 0 bases; nucleotides outside the gene matches: 7. The CDR3 sequence is 17 residues long. CDR3 sequence: CAISSSGGSSSYNEQFF. DNA of the CDR3: TGTGCCATCAGTTCTAGCGGGGGTTCGAGCTCCTACAATGAGCAGTTCTTC.

In its sample, this clonotype was seen a few times. The chain employs TRBV27 and TRBJ1-2; 10 bases fit TRBD1. The junction had 10 bases not matched to a gene; V was cut back by 2 bases and J by 7 bases. From germline, CDR1 is MNHEY and CDR2 SMNVEV (reference sequence). There are 16 residues in the CDR3. The CDR3 region has the DNA TGTGCCAGCAGTTTAGGGCCATCCGGGACAGGGGCTGGCTACACCTTC. Its protein product is CASSLGPSGTGAGYTF.

V usage is TRBV12-3 or TRBV12-4 and J usage is TRBJ1-2, with a possible D match to TRBD1 (5 bases). The germline V and J ends were trimmed by 5 bases and 4 bases, with 14 bases remaining between them. This CDR3 has 14 residues. The CDR3 loop reads CASSPGFGIYGYTF. CDR3 DNA sequence: TGTGCCAGCAGTCCAGGGTTCGGAATCTATGGCTACACCTTC.

The chain couples TRBV5-5 to TRBJ1-2, with D possibly being TRBD1 (6 bases). V lost 0 bases and J 6 bases, leaving 21 bases between the germline ends. The CDR3 length is 17 residues. From germline, CDR1 is SGHKS and CDR2 YYEKEE (reference sequence). The CDR3 loop reads CASSLATGMRGRDGYTF. The CDR3 DNA sequence: TGTGCCAGCAGCTTGGCCACAGGGATGAGGGGTAGGGATGGCTACACCTTC.

This clonotype has more than one count but fewer than ten. The chain has TRBV11-2 and TRBJ2-3; TRBD2 agrees at 9 bases. The CDR3 runs 16 residues. Germline CDR1 reads SGHAT; CDR2 reads FQNNGV. The ends lost 4 bases at V and 1 base at J; junction bases unmatched: 6. The chain's CDR3 is CASSSHRLAGTDTQYF. As DNA, the CDR3 is TGTGCCAGCAGCTCCCATAGACTAGCGGGCACAGATACGCAGTATTTT.

This clonotype appeared a few times. The chain has TRBV4-1 and TRBJ2-7; 9 positions agree with TRBD2. V trimming: 3 bases; J trimming: 6 bases; junction bases outside the gene matches: 0. This CDR3 contains 12 residues. Germline V gives CDR1 MGHRA, CDR2 YSYEKL. The CDR3 nucleotides are TGCGCCAGCAGCCAGGGACTAGCCGAGCAGTACTTC. As protein: CASSQGLAEQYF.

This chain connects TRBV27 to TRBJ2-1; the match to TRBD2 covers 9 bases. Germline CDR1 reads MNHEY; CDR2 reads SMNVEV (reference sequence). V trimming: 6 bases; J trimming: 6 bases; junction bases outside the gene matches: 12. The CDR3 loop spans 16 amino acids. The CDR3 protein is CASSQWSGGLFNEQFF. The CDR3 coding sequence is TGTGCCAGCAGCCAGTGGAGCGGGGGGTTGTTCAATGAGCAGTTCTTC.